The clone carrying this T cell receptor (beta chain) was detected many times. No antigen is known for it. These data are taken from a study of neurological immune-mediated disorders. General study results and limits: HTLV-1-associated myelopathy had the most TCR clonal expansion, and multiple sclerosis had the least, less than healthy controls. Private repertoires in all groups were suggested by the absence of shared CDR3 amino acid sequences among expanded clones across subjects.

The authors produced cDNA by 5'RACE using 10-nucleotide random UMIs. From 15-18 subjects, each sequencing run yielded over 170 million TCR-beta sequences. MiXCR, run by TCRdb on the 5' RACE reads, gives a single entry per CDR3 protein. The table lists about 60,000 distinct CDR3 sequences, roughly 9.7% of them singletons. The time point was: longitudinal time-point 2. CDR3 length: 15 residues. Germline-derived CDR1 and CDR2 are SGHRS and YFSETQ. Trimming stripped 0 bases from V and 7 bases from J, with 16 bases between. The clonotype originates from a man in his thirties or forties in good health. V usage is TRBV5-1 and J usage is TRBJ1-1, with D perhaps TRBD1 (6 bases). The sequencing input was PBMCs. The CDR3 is CASSLGRAGAVEAFF. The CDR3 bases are TGCGCCAGCAGCTTGGGCCGGGCAGGGGCAGTTGAAGCTTTCTTT.